Listed here are 6 T cell receptor beta chains from one sample, sequenced in a study of memory CD4+ T cells and cytomegalovirus serostatus. Profiled with immunoSEQ multiplex PCR; TCRdb holds only in-frame clones, not every one. Of some 48,000 clones detected, roughly 78% appear once; the ten largest clones hold roughly 0.71%. The sort gate was single viable CD3+CD4+CD8-CD45RO+ cells for memory CD4+ T cells. The sequenced material came from memory CD4+ T cells from blood. These receptors were collected from an adult in good health and CMV-seronegative.

This clone has more than one count but fewer than ten. This chain joins TRBV12-5 and TRBJ2-4, with unresolved D. The V gene lost 0 bases and the J gene lost 2 bases, with 11 bases spanning the gap. There are 16 residues in the CDR3. Germline assignment: CDR1 LGHNT and CDR2 FRNRAP. CDR3 bases: TGTGCTAGTGGTTTGGTACCGGAAGTATCCAAAAACATTCAGTACTTC. Amino acid sequence: CASGLVPEVSKNIQYF. Supplemented by reference TRBV12-5 and TRBJ2-4, the full variable domain reads DARVTQTPRHKVTEMGQEVTMRCQPILGHNTVFWYRQTMMQGLELLAYFRNRAPLDDSGMPKDRFSAEMPDATLATLKIQPSEPRDSAVYFCASGLVPEVSKNIQYFGAGTRLSVL.

The chain has TRBV28 and TRBJ1-4; 8 bases match TRBD1. Germline CDR1 MDHEN, CDR2 SYDVKM. Trimming took 6 bases from V and 6 from J; bases not matched to a gene: 3. The CDR3 length is 13 residues. The CDR3 DNA is TGTGCCAGCAGAAAACAGGGGGATGAAAAACTGTTTTTT. It encodes CASRKQGDEKLFF.

This clone was picked up a small number of times. The chain couples TRBV5-4 to TRBJ1-5; 8 positions match TRBD1. J gave up 4 bases and V 0 bases, and 6 bases lay outside the gene matches. CDR3 length equals 16 residues. Germline CDR1 reads SGHNT; CDR2 reads YYREEE (reference sequence). DNA of the CDR3: TGTGCCAGCAGCTTGGGTCCAACAGGGGGAAATCAGCCCCAGCATTTT. Amino acids: CASSLGPTGGNQPQHF.

This clone is judged medium-sized. This chain links TRBV19 with TRBJ1-1, with D possibly being TRBD1 (5 bases). Trimming cost V 4 bases and J 1 base, with 7 bases left between them. Germline CDR1 reads LNHDA; CDR2 reads SQIVND (reference sequence). CDR3 size: 13 residues. CDR3 DNA: TGTGCCAGTAGTAATGGACAGAACACTGAAGCTTTCTTT. Amino acid sequence: CASSNGQNTEAFF.

This clone was picked up one time. The rearrangement joins TRBV19 to TRBJ2-7; 11 positions match TRBD2. After removal of 8 bases from V and 3 bases from J, the junction contained 21 bases not matched to a gene. Germline V lookup: CDR1 LNHDA, CDR2 SQIVND (reference sequence). This CDR3 is built from 19 residues. DNA of the CDR3: TGTGCCAGTTCGGACTTAGCGGGAGGGCCCACCCCGGGTTTCTACGAGCAGTACTTC. It is translated as CASSDLAGGPTPGFYEQYF.

V and J are TRBV7-8 and TRBJ2-5; D call uncertain. The V end lost 5 bases, the J end lost 7 bases, and 14 bases lay between the germline ends. The CDR3 has 13 residues. Germline V gene sequence: CDR1 SGHVS, CDR2 FQNEAQ. DNA for the CDR3: TGTGCCAGCAGCGGCCGGGTCGCAGGGACCCAGTACTTC. Protein: CASSGRVAGTQYF.